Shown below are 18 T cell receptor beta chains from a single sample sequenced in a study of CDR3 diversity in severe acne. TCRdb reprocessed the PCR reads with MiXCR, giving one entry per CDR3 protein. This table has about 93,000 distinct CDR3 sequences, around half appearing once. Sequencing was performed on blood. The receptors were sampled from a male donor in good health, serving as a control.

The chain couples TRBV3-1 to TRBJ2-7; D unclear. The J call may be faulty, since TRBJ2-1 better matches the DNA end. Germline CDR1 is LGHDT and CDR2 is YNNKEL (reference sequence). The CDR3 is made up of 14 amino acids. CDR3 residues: CASSPGQWVNEQFF. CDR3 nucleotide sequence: TGTGCCAGCAGCCCAGGTCAGTGGGTAAATGAGCAGTTCTTC.

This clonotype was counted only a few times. In DNA, the CDR3 is TGCAGCGTTAGATTGACAGGGACCACCTACGAGCAGTACTTC. Protein sequence: CSVRLTGTTYEQYF. This chain uses TRBV29-1 with TRBJ2-7; TRBD1 aligns across 7 bases. Germline V gives CDR1 SQVTM, CDR2 ANQGSEA. The CDR3 length is 14 residues. After removal of 5 bases from V and 2 bases from J, the junction contained 9 bases not matched to a gene.

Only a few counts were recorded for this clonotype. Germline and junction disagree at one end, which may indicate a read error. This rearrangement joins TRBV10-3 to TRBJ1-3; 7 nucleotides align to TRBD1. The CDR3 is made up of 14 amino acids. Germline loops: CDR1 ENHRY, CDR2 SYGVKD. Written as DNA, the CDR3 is TGTGCCAGCAGTCGGACAGGATCTGGAAACACCATATATTTT. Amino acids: CASSRTGSGNTIYF.

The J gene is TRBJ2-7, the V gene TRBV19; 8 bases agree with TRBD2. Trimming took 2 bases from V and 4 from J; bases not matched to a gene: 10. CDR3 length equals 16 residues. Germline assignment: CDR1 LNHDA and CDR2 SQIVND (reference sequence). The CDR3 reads CASSINSLAGQYEQYF. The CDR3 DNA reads TGTGCCAGTAGTATAAACTCGCTAGCGGGCCAGTACGAGCAGTACTTC.

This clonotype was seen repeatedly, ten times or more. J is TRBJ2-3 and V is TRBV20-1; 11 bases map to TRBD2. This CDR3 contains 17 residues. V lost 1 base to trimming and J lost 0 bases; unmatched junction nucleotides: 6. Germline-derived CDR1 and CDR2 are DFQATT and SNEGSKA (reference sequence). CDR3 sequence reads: CSARGLAGKYSTDTQYF. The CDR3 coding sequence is TGCAGTGCTAGAGGACTAGCGGGAAAATATAGCACAGATACGCAGTATTTT.

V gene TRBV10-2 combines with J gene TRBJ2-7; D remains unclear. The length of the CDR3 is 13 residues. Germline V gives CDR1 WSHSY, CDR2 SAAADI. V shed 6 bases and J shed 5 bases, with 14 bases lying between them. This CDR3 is CASSPTPTHEQYF. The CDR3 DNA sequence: TGCGCCAGCAGCCCGACACCCACCCACGAGCAGTACTTC.

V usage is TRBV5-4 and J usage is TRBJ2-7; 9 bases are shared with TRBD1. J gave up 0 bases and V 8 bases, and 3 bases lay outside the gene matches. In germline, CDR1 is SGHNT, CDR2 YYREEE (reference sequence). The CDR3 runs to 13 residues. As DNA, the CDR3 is TGTGCCAGGGGGGGACAGGGCTCCTACGAGCAGTACTTC. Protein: CARGGQGSYEQYF.

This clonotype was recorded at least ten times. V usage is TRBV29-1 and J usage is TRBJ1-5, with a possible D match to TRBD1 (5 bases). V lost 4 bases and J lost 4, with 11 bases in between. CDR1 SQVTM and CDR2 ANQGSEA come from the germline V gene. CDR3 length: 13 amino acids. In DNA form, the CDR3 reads TGCAGCGTTGCGGGGACCGAGAATCAGCCCCAGCATTTT. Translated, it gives CSVAGTENQPQHF.

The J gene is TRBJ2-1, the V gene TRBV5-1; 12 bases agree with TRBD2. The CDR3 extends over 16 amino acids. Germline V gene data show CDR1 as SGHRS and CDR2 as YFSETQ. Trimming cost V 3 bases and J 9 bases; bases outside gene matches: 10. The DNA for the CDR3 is TGCGCCAGCAGCTCCCTAGGACTAGCGGGACTCAGTGAGCAGTTCTTC. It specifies CASSSLGLAGLSEQFF.

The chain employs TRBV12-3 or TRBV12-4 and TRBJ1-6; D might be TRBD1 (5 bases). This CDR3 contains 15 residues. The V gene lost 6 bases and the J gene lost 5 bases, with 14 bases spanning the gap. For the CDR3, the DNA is TGTGCCAGCAGACTTGGGGGACTGAATAATTCACCCCTCCACTTT. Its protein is CASRLGGLNNSPLHF.

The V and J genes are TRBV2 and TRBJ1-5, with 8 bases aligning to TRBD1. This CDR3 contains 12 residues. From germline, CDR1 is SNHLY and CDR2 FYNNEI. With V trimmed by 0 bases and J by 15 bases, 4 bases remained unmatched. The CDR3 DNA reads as TGTGCCAGCAGTGAAGCGCGGACAGGGTTGCATTTT. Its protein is CASSEARTGLHF.

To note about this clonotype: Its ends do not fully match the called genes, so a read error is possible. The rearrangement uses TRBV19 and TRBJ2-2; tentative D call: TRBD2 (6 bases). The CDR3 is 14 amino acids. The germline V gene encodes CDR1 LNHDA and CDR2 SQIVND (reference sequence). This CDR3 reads CASRIGSGTGELFF. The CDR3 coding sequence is TGTGCCAGTAGGATAGGTAGCGGCACCGGGGAGCTGTTTTTT.

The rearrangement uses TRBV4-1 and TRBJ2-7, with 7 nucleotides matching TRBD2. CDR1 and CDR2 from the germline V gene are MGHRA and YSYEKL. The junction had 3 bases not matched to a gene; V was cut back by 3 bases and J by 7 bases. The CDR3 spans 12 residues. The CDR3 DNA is TGCGCCAGCAGCCAGCCCGGGGGGGAGCAGTACTTC. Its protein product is CASSQPGGEQYF.

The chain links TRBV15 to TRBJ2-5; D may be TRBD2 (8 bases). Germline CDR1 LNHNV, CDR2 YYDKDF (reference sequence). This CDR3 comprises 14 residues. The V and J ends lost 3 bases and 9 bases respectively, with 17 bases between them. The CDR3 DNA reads TGTGCCACCAGCAGGGGACGGGAGGGACAGCCCCAGTACTTC. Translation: CATSRGREGQPQYF. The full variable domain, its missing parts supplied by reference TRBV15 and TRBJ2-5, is DAMVIQNPRYQVTQFGKPVTLSCSQTLNHNVMYWYQQKSSQAPKLLFHYYDKDFNNEADTPDNFQSRRPNTSFCFLDIRSPGLGDTAMYLCATSRGREGQPQYFGPGTRLLVL.

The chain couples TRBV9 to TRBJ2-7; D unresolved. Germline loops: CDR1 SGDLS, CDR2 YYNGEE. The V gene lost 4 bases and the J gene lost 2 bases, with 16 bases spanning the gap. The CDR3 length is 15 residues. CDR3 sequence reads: CASSPGISPTYEQYF. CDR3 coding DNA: TGTGCCAGCAGCCCAGGAATCAGTCCCACCTACGAGCAGTACTTC.

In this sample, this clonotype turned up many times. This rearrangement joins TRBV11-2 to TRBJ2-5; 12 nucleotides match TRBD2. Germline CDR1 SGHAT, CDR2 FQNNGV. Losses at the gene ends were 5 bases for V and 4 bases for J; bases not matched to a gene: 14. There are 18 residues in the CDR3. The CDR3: CASSGRHGTSGRSETQYF. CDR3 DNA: TGTGCCAGCAGCGGTAGGCACGGCACTAGCGGGAGGTCAGAGACCCAGTACTTC.

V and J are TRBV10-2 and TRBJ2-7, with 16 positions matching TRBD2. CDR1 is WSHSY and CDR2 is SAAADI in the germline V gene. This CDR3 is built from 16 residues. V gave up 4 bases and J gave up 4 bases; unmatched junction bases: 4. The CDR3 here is CASSGGLAGGRYEQYF. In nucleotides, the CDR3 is TGCGCCAGCAGTGGGGGACTAGCGGGGGGGCGGTACGAGCAGTACTTC.

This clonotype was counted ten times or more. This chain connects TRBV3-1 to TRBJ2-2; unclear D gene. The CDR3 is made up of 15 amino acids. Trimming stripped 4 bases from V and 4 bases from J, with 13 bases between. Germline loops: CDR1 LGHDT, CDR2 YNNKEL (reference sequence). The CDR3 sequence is CASSRIIRSTGELFF. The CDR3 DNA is TGTGCCAGCAGCCGTATAATACGGTCCACCGGGGAGCTGTTTTTT.